The 12 T cell receptor beta chains reported below all come from one sample, sequenced in a study of blood T cell repertoires in COVID-19. Sequencing was performed with immunoSEQ multiplex PCR; in TCRdb, only in-frame clones are kept and a portion is missing. In the table there are approximately 210,000 clones, 80% to 90% of which are singletons. The source material was PBMCs or T cells enriched from blood (not recorded which). All receptors derive from a man aged 25 to 45 in a cohort exposed to, infected with or recovered from COVID-19 (not recorded which).

The V call is TRBV7-2, the J call TRBJ2-2; D not resolved. Germline loops: CDR1 SGHTA, CDR2 FQGNSA. This CDR3 contains 14 residues. The V gene lost 0 bases and the J gene lost 7 bases, with 9 bases spanning the gap. The CDR3 nucleotides are TGTGCCAGCAGCTTAGCGATCGCGGACGGGGAGCTGTTTTTT. Its protein is CASSLAIADGELFF.

The V gene is TRBV7-6, the J gene TRBJ2-7; 10 bases match TRBD2. V was clipped by 5 bases and J by 4 bases; unmatched bases: 11. CDR3 length: 16 amino acids. Germline CDR1 is SGHVS and CDR2 is FNYEAQ. The CDR3 DNA reads as TGTGCCAGCAGCCGCGGGGTAGCGGGAGGTATATACGAGCAGTACTTC. Its protein product is CASSRGVAGGIYEQYF.

This sequence joins TRBV28 and TRBJ2-1; 8 bases are a match to TRBD1. After removal of 5 bases from V and 3 bases from J, the junction contained 6 bases not matched to a gene. This CDR3 is built from 15 residues. Looked up from germline, CDR1 is MDHEN and CDR2 is SYDVKM. For the CDR3, the DNA is TGTGCCAGCAGTCCGACAGGGGAACGCTACAATGAGCAGTTCTTC. Protein product: CASSPTGERYNEQFF. The whole variable domain, remainder taken from reference TRBV28 and TRBJ2-1, is DVKVTQSSRYLVKRTGEKVFLECVQDMDHENMFWYRQDPGLGLRLIYFSYDVKMKEKGDIPEGYSVSREKKERFSLILESASTNQTSMYLCASSPTGERYNEQFFGPGTRLTVL.

The chain recombines TRBV9 with TRBJ2-7; D not certain. The CDR3 extends over 14 amino acids. Trimming stripped 0 bases from V and 3 bases from J, with 10 bases between. Germline CDR1 and CDR2: SGDLS and YYNGEE. The CDR3 DNA sequence: TGTGCCAGCAGCGTAGGCGGCAACTTCTACGAGCAGTACTTC. Amino acids: CASSVGGNFYEQYF.

The genes are TRBV29-1 and TRBJ2-5; no definite D call. This CDR3 region has 13 residues. The V end was cut by 1 base, the J end by 5 bases, with 11 bases between. The germline CDR1 and CDR2 sequences are SQVTM and ANQGSEA. The CDR3, as DNA: TGCAGCGTTGAAGTCGGGTCCGGCGAGACCCAGTACTTC. Translating it yields CSVEVGSGETQYF.

A single count supports this clone. The V call is TRBV7-3, the J call TRBJ2-2, with 13 positions matching TRBD2. Per germline, CDR1 SGHTA and CDR2 FQGTGA. V shed 0 bases and J 10 bases; nucleotides not matched to a gene: 8. There are 17 residues in the CDR3. CDR3 in DNA: TGTGCCAGCAGCTTAACGGGAAGGACTAGCGGGAGAGAGGAGCTGTTTTTT. This gives the protein CASSLTGRTSGREELFF.

CDR3 sequence (DNA): TGTGCCAGTGGGCAGCCCTATGGCTACACCTTC. As protein: CASGQPYGYTF. The chain joins TRBV19 to TRBJ1-2; no clear D gene. The CDR3 loop spans 11 amino acids. CDR1 and CDR2 from the germline V gene are LNHDA and SQIVND (reference sequence). With 8 bases removed from V and 4 bases from J, the gap between germline ends came to 8 bases.

The rearrangement uses TRBV9 and TRBJ2-1; weak D call: TRBD2 (6 bases). This CDR3 region has 17 residues. Germline lookup yields CDR1 SGDLS and CDR2 YYNGEE. Trimming removed 3 bases from V and 1 base from J, with 17 bases in between. CDR3 region: CASSGASSSGSYNEQFF. The CDR3 bases are TGTGCCAGCAGCGGGGCGAGCAGTAGCGGATCCTACAATGAGCAGTTCTTC.

The J gene is TRBJ2-7, the V gene TRBV2; TRBD1 matches at 9 bases. Germline-derived CDR1 and CDR2 are SNHLY and FYNNEI. The CDR3 spans 17 residues. After removal of 5 bases from V and 2 bases from J, the junction contained 13 bases not matched to a gene. In DNA form, the CDR3 reads TGTGCCAGCAGTTCTCCCGGGACAGGGACTCTACCCTACGAGCAGTACTTC. Protein: CASSSPGTGTLPYEQYF.

V and J are TRBV27 and TRBJ1-5; 8 bases fit TRBD1. Looked up from germline, CDR1 is MNHEY and CDR2 is SMNVEV (reference sequence). The CDR3 loop spans 15 amino acids. V dropped 4 bases and J dropped 6; count of bases not matched to a gene: 8. The DNA of the CDR3 is TGTGCCAGCAGTTCCACCACCCAGGGGGCTCAGCCCCAGCATTTT. This encodes CASSSTTQGAQPQHF.

This clone occurred once. This rearrangement joins TRBV6-1 to TRBJ1-5; D possibly corresponds to TRBD1 (6 bases). Between the trimmed V and J ends, which lost 0 bases and 10 bases, there was a span of 13 bases. Germline assignment: CDR1 MNHNS and CDR2 SASEGT. The CDR3 is made up of 14 amino acids. DNA for the CDR3: TGTGCCAGCAGTGAAGCACGGGGCAGGGGCCCCCAGCATTTT. It specifies CASSEARGRGPQHF.

This clone was seen a single time. The CDR3 DNA sequence: TGTGCCAGTAATCAGGGGAACACTGAAGCTTTCTTT. Encoded protein: CASNQGNTEAFF. This rearrangement joins TRBV19 to TRBJ1-1; maybe TRBD1 (5 bases). Germline lookup yields CDR1 LNHDA and CDR2 SQIVND (reference sequence). Trimming took off 7 bases at V and 1 base at J, with 7 bases between the two ends. The length of the CDR3 is 12 residues. Full variable domain (remainder filled in from reference TRBV19 and TRBJ1-1): DGGITQSPKYLFRKEGQNVTLSCEQNLNHDAMYWYRQDPGQGLRLIYYSQIVNDFQKGDIAEGYSVSREKKESFPLTVTSAQKNPTAFYLCASNQGNTEAFFGQGTRLTVV.